Shown below are 19 T cell receptor beta chains from a single sample sequenced in a study of T-cell reconstitution after alpha-beta-depleted transplantation in children. For TCRbeta, the library was prepared with unique molecular identifiers. TCRdb fed the PCR reads into MiXCR, producing one record per CDR3 protein. The data show around 680,000 distinct CDR3 sequences, with roughly 17% seen just once and approximately 1% held by the top ten. The sequencing used PBMCs from the stem cell graft donor, collected from the stem cell graft. The receptors stem from a human donor who donated a stem cell graft to a child with acute myeloid leukemia.

In this sample, this clonotype turned up many times. The junction does not match germline at one end; this may be a read error. The V gene is TRBV29-1, the J gene TRBJ1-5, with D maybe TRBD1 (5 bases). Germline V lookup: CDR1 SQVTM, CDR2 ANQGSEA. CDR3 length: 13 residues. In nucleotides, the CDR3 is TGCAGCGTTGCACCGGGACCGTATCAACCCCAGCATTTT. Protein sequence: CSVAPGPYQPQHF.

J is TRBJ2-7 and V is TRBV20-1; D may be TRBD1 or TRBD2 (6 bases each). This CDR3 spans 13 amino acids. CDR1 and CDR2 from the germline V gene are DFQATT and SNEGSKA (reference sequence). V gave up 3 bases and J gave up 6 bases, with 15 bases separating them. DNA for the CDR3: TGCAGTGCTAGTAGAGGGGGGCTTGTCGAGCAGTACTTC. This codes for CSASRGGLVEQYF.

The chain combines TRBV6-2 or TRBV6-3 with TRBJ2-5; D is unclear. The germline V gene has CDR1 MNHEY and CDR2 SVGEGT. V gave up 5 bases and J gave up 4 bases, with 8 bases separating them. The length of the CDR3 is 12 residues. The CDR3 region has the DNA TGTGCCAGCAGTGAGCAGAGAGAGACCCAGTACTTC. Amino acids: CASSEQRETQYF.

This clonotype was counted many times. CDR3 residues: CASSLALDRGTEAFF. As DNA, the CDR3 is TGTGCCAGCAGTTTAGCGCTAGACAGGGGCACTGAAGCTTTCTTT. V is TRBV12-3 or TRBV12-4 and J is TRBJ1-1, with 8 bases aligning to TRBD1. The CDR3 is made up of 15 amino acids. V lost 0 bases and J lost 4; bases outside the gene matches: 4.

V is TRBV11-3 and J is TRBJ2-7; TRBD1 matches at 10 bases. The CDR3 totals 15 residues. The J segment lost 3 bases and the V segment lost 1 base, leaving 3 bases of the junction unmatched. The germline V gene encodes CDR1 SGHNT and CDR2 YENEEA. This chain's CDR3 is CASSLVGTGDYEQYF. CDR3 coding DNA: TGTGCCAGCAGCTTAGTGGGGACAGGGGACTACGAGCAGTACTTC.

Comment on this clonotype: A single base separates this from a much larger clone, so it may be a read error. Because it lacks the conserved phenylalanine or tryptophan at the end, this CDR3 is likely a read error. The chain employs TRBV20-1 and TRBJ1-5; D remains unclear. Germline values: CDR1 DFQATT, CDR2 SNEGSKA (reference sequence). Trimming took off 0 bases at V and 0 bases at J, with 9 bases between the two ends. The length of the CDR3 is 15 residues. The CDR3 spells CSARDLRHSNQPQHV. The CDR3 nucleotides read TGCAGTGCTAGAGATCTCAGACATAGCAATCAGCCCCAGCATGTT.

The chain employs TRBV27 and TRBJ2-7; 7 bases are shared with TRBD1. This CDR3 has 14 amino acids. Germline CDR1 reads MNHEY; CDR2 reads SMNVEV (reference sequence). J was trimmed by 7 bases and V by 5 bases; bases with no gene match: 11. The CDR3 reads CASSLDRVRGEQYF. In nucleotides, the CDR3 is TGTGCCAGCAGTCTCGACAGGGTAAGAGGAGAGCAGTACTTC.

This clonotype was seen many times. V gene TRBV20-1 combines with J gene TRBJ1-1; D gene unclear. Germline values: CDR1 DFQATT, CDR2 SNEGSKA (reference sequence). Trimming took off 5 bases at V and 3 bases at J, with 7 bases between the two ends. The CDR3 has 11 amino acids. CDR3 nucleotide sequence: TGCAGTGCTTCCCCGTACACTGAAGCTTTCTTT. This sequence encodes CSASPYTEAFF.

The gene calls are TRBV7-2 and TRBJ2-5, with D maybe TRBD1 (6 bases). Germline CDR1 SGHTA, CDR2 FQGNSA. V shed 5 bases and J shed 5 bases, with 15 bases lying between them. The CDR3 totals 14 residues. CDR3 DNA: TGTGCCAGCAGCCCCACAGGGTATTGGGAGACCCAGTACTTC. Its protein is CASSPTGYWETQYF.

This clonotype was counted between two and nine times. The chain links TRBV28 to TRBJ1-5; D is unclear. Germline V gives CDR1 MDHEN, CDR2 SYDVKM. V lost 8 bases to trimming and J lost 6 bases, with 17 bases between them. This CDR3 is built from 14 residues. CDR3: CASEGLFEGQPQHF. The CDR3 DNA sequence: TGTGCCAGCGAGGGCCTTTTTGAGGGTCAGCCCCAGCATTTT.

This clonotype occurred many times. This CDR3 is CSVAAGDVNEQYF. The CDR3 DNA follows: TGCAGCGTTGCAGCGGGGGACGTTAACGAGCAGTACTTC. This chain connects TRBV29-1 to TRBJ2-7; TRBD2 matches at 8 bases. Germline values: CDR1 SQVTM, CDR2 ANQGSEA. J lost 5 bases, V lost 4 bases, and 7 bases had no gene match. CDR3 length equals 13 residues.

At least ten counts were recorded for this clonotype. This chain connects TRBV20-1 to TRBJ2-2; D assignment may be TRBD1 or TRBD2 (5 bases each). Trimming removed 0 bases at V and 5 bases at J, with 16 bases between. From germline, CDR1 is DFQATT and CDR2 SNEGSKA (reference sequence). The CDR3 is 16 amino acids. CDR3 sequence (DNA): TGCAGTGCTAGAGAGAGGGGACGGGAACGAACCGGGGAGCTGTTTTTT. Its protein is CSARERGRERTGELFF.

This clonotype was counted a few times. This chain uses TRBV24-1 with TRBJ1-1; TRBD1 might be the D (5 bases). Between the trimmed V and J ends, which lost 5 bases and 4 bases, there was a span of 10 bases. The germline V gene has CDR1 KGHDR and CDR2 SFDVKD. CDR3 length: 13 residues. CDR3 coding DNA: TGTGCCACCAGTGGTCCCGGGGGCACTGAAGCTTTCTTT. Translation: CATSGPGGTEAFF.

This clonotype was seen at least ten times. This chain links TRBV24-1 with TRBJ1-2, with 7 bases identical to TRBD1. The V and J ends lost 4 bases and 4 bases, in that order; junction bases with no gene match: 5. The CDR3 runs to 14 residues. Germline loops: CDR1 KGHDR, CDR2 SFDVKD. In nucleotides, the CDR3 is TGTGCCACCAGTGACTCCGGGACAGCCTATGGCTACACCTTC. It yields the protein CATSDSGTAYGYTF.

This chain joins TRBV6-4 and TRBJ2-2; a possible D gene is TRBD1 (5 bases). Germline CDR1 is MRHNA and CDR2 is SNTAGT. The V gene lost 2 bases and the J gene lost 0 bases, with 10 bases spanning the gap. The CDR3 runs 16 residues. The CDR3 is CASSDPGMSNTGELFF. As DNA, the CDR3 is TGTGCCAGCAGTGACCCAGGGATGTCGAACACCGGGGAGCTGTTTTTT.

This chain connects TRBV20-1 to TRBJ2-5, with no clear D. Per the germline V gene, CDR1 is DFQATT and CDR2 is SNEGSKA (reference sequence). This CDR3 region has 16 residues. Trimming cost V 1 base and J 3 bases, with 18 bases left between them. The CDR3 spells CSARGRLHLTKETQYF. In nucleotides, the CDR3 is TGCAGTGCTAGAGGGCGCCTACACCTAACTAAAGAGACCCAGTACTTC.

This clonotype was counted once. The chain links TRBV7-9 to TRBJ1-1; D unclear. This CDR3 region has 12 residues. Per the germline V gene, CDR1 is SEHNR and CDR2 is FQNEAQ (reference sequence). Trimming cost V 8 bases and J 5 bases, with 12 bases left between them. CDR3 sequence (DNA): TGTGCCAGCCGTTTTCTTCGGACTGAAGCTTTCTTT. Its protein is CASRFLRTEAFF.

The table lists this clonotype with many counts. The rearrangement joins TRBV5-6 to TRBJ2-5; 8 bases are shared with TRBD2. The CDR3 is made up of 15 amino acids. V was pared by 3 bases and J by 2 bases, with 6 bases of the junction left unmatched. Germline V gives CDR1 SGHDT, CDR2 YYEEEE. CDR3 residues: CASSSPSGGQETQYF. CDR3 in DNA: TGTGCCAGCAGCTCCCCGTCGGGGGGGCAAGAGACCCAGTACTTC.

The chain has TRBV4-1 and TRBJ2-7; D remains unclear. Germline values: CDR1 MGHRA, CDR2 YSYEKL. Trimming shortened V by 4 bases and J by 4 bases, and 11 bases separated the two germline ends. The CDR3 has 13 residues. In DNA, the CDR3 is TGCGCCAGCAGCCCACAAGCCGGATACGAGCAGTACTTC. Translation: CASSPQAGYEQYF.